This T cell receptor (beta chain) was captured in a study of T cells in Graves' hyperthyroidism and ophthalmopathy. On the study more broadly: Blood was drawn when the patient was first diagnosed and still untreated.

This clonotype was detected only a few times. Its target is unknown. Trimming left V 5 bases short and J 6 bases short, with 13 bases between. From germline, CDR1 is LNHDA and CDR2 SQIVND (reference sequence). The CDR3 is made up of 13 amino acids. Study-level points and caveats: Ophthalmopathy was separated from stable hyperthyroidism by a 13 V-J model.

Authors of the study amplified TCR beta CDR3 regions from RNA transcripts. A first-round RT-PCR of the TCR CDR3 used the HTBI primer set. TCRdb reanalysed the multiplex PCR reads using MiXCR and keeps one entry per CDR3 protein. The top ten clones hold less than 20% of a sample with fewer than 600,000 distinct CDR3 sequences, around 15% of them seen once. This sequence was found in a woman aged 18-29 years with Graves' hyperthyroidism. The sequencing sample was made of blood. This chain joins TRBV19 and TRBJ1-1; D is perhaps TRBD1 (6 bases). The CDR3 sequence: CASSYGGAAEAFF. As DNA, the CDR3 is TGTGCCAGTAGTTACGGGGGGGCGGCTGAAGCTTTCTTT.